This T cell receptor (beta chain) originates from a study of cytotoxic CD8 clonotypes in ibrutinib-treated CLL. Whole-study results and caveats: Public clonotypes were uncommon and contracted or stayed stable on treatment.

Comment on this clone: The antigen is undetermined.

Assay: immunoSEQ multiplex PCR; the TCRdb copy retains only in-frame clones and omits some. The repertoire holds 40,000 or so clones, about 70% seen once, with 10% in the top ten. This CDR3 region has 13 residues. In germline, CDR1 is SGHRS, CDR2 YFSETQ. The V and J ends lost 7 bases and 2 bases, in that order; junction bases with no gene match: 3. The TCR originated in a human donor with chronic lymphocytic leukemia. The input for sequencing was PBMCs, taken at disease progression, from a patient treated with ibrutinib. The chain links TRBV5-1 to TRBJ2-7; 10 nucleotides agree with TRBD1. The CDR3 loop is CASSGTGAYEQYF. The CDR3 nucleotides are TGCGCCAGCTCCGGGACAGGGGCCTACGAGCAGTACTTC.